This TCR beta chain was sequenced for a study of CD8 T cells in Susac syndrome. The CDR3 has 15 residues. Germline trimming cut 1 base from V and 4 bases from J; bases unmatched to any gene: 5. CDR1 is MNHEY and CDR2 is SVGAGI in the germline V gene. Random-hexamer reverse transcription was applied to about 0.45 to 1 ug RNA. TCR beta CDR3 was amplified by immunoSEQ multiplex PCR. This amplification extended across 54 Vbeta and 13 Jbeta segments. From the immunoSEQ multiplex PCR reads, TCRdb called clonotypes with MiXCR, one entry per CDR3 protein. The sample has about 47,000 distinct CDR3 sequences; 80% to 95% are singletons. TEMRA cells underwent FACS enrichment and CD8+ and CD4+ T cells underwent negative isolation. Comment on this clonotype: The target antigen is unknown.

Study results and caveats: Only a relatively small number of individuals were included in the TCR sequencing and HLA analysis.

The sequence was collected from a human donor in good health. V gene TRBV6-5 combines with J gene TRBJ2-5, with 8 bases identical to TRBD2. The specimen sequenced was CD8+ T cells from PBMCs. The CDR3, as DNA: TGTGCCAGCAGTTACTTGGCGGGAGGTCTAGAGACCCAGTACTTC. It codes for CASSYLAGGLETQYF.